Below are 15 T cell receptor beta chains sequenced from a single sample in a study of blood T cells in healthy people across ages. Sample-barcoded 5' priming and a J-beta primer mix drove a second PCR of roughly 7 to 11 cycles. TCRdb reprocessed the 5' RACE reads via MiXCR and lists one record per CDR3 protein. The table includes around 1,700,000 distinct CDR3 sequences, 28% detected once. Sequenced material: blood. These receptors came from a woman aged 25 to 39 in good health.

This clonotype was counted a few times. J is TRBJ1-1 and V is TRBV7-2; 11 bases fit TRBD1. The V gene's germline CDR1 is SGHTA and CDR2 FQGNSA. Germline trimming cut 3 bases from V and 5 bases from J; bases unmatched to any gene: 5. The CDR3 consists of 15 residues. Written as DNA, the CDR3 is TGTGCCAGCAGCTTGGAGGGGACAGGGGGGACTGAAGCTTTCTTT. Protein: CASSLEGTGGTEAFF.

The table lists this clonotype with a few counts. This sequence joins TRBV7-6 and TRBJ2-1; 9 nucleotides align to TRBD2. The trim removed 4 bases at V and 0 bases at J, leaving 13 bases unmatched. The CDR3 has 19 residues. Germline V gene data show CDR1 as SGHVS and CDR2 as FNYEAQ. The CDR3 DNA sequence: TGTGCCAGCAGCTCCAGCCAGCGGGAGGACCTTAGCTCCTACAATGAGCAGTTCTTC. Translating it yields CASSSSQREDLSSYNEQFF.

There are many counts of this clonotype. J is TRBJ2-3 and V is TRBV5-1; a possible D gene is TRBD2 (5 bases). The CDR3 is 14 amino acids. Looked up from germline, CDR1 is SGHRS and CDR2 is YFSETQ. The V end lost 0 bases, the J end lost 6 bases, and 11 bases lay between the germline ends. Here the CDR3 DNA reads TGCGCCAGCAGCTTGGGCTCCGGGGTGGATACGCAGTATTTT. This codes for CASSLGSGVDTQYF.

About this clonotype itself: It is likely a read error, because the conserved phenylalanine at the end of the CDR3 is missing. The rearrangement uses TRBV9 and TRBJ1-2; 8 bases are shared with TRBD1. CDR3 length: 16 amino acids. In germline, CDR1 is SGDLS, CDR2 YYNGEE. J lost 4 bases, V lost 0 bases, and 8 bases had no gene match. The CDR3 DNA reads TGTGCCAGCAGCGTAGGGACAGGGTCGTTGTCCTATGGCTACACCTTA. It codes for CASSVGTGSLSYGYTL.

This clonotype has more than one count but fewer than ten. This chain joins TRBV7-2 and TRBJ2-2; possibly TRBD1 or TRBD2 for D (7 bases each). The CDR3 is made up of 16 amino acids. V lost 0 bases to trimming and J lost 4 bases, with 12 bases between them. Germline loops: CDR1 SGHTA, CDR2 FQGNSA. The CDR3 DNA reads as TGTGCCAGCAGCTTAGCGGGAGGGGGCGTCACCGGGGAGCTGTTTTTT. It encodes CASSLAGGGVTGELFF.

In its sample, this clonotype was seen many times. The genes are TRBV10-3 and TRBJ1-1; 8 bases match TRBD1. In germline, CDR1 is ENHRY, CDR2 SYGVKD. This CDR3 spans 14 amino acids. V lost 0 bases and J lost 9; bases outside the gene matches: 6. The CDR3 loop is CAISESGDRTQAFF. The CDR3 DNA reads as TGTGCCATCAGTGAGTCAGGGGACAGGACGCAAGCTTTCTTT.

Of note for this clonotype: A much bigger clone sits one base away, suggesting this may be a read error. The chain links TRBV6-5 to TRBJ1-2; tentative D call: TRBD1 (6 bases). From germline, CDR1 is MNHEY and CDR2 SVGAGI. The length of the CDR3 is 12 residues. CDR3 loop: CASTGGQYGHTF. As DNA, the CDR3 is TGTGCCAGCACAGGCGGACAGTATGGCCACACCTTC.

The chain couples TRBV7-2 to TRBJ2-7; possible D gene TRBD2, 6 bases. The CDR3 totals 15 residues. Germline CDR1 SGHTA, CDR2 FQGNSA. V was pared by 5 bases and J by 3 bases, with 17 bases between. CDR3 sequence: CASSLERGGGYEQYF. CDR3 DNA: TGTGCCAGCAGCCTAGAGAGGGGAGGTGGCTACGAGCAGTACTTC.

V usage is TRBV20-1 and J usage is TRBJ2-5; 7 positions agree with TRBD2. With V trimmed by 5 bases and J by 5 bases, 11 bases remained unmatched. The length of the CDR3 is 14 residues. CDR1 is DFQATT and CDR2 is SNEGSKA in the germline V gene (reference sequence). DNA of the CDR3: TGCAGTGCTCAAATCGGCGGGAGTCGGGAGACCCAGTACTTC. Its translation is CSAQIGGSRETQYF.

The chain joins TRBV30 to TRBJ2-4, with D possibly TRBD2 on 6 matching bases. The closer fit of TRBJ2-7 to the DNA end suggests the J call may be wrong. Germline V gives CDR1 GTSNPN, CDR2 SVGIG (reference sequence). The CDR3 contains 14 residues. The CDR3 coding sequence is TGTGCCTGGATGGCGGGGCAGGGAAAAGTCGAGCAGTACTTC. This translates into CAWMAGQGKVEQYF.

This clonotype was seen a handful of times. This chain uses TRBV6-2 or TRBV6-3 with TRBJ2-7; 9 positions match TRBD2. The CDR3 is 15 residues long. Germline trimming cut 4 bases from V and 3 bases from J; bases unmatched to any gene: 7. CDR1 is MNHEY, CDR2 SVGEGT, per germline. In nucleotides, the CDR3 is TGTGCCAGCAGTTTTTATAGCGGGAGAGTCTACGAGCAGTACTTC. Protein: CASSFYSGRVYEQYF.

There are a few counts of this clonotype. CDR3 sequence (DNA): TGCAGTGCTCCCCCTTTTGGGGGGGACAATGAGCAGTTCTTC. Encoded protein: CSAPPFGGDNEQFF. The rearrangement links TRBV20-1 to TRBJ2-1; 7 bases fit TRBD2. The CDR3 is 14 amino acids. Looked up from germline, CDR1 is DFQATT and CDR2 is SNEGSKA (reference sequence). V trimming: 5 bases; J trimming: 5 bases; junction bases outside the gene matches: 9.

This clonotype has a count of ten or more. The chain has TRBV24-1 and TRBJ2-1; the D call may be TRBD1 or TRBD2 (7 bases each). Looked up from germline, CDR1 is KGHDR and CDR2 is SFDVKD. The CDR3 is 13 amino acids. Trimming removed 6 bases from V and 10 bases from J, with 15 bases in between. CDR3 loop: CATSKAGQQEQFF. CDR3 coding DNA: TGTGCCACCAGTAAAGCGGGACAGCAAGAGCAGTTCTTC.

This rearrangement joins TRBV10-3 to TRBJ1-5; 10 bases align to TRBD1. The CDR3 consists of 16 residues. Germline-derived CDR1 and CDR2 are ENHRY and SYGVKD. Unmatched junction bases numbered 11, after V lost 5 bases and J lost 7 bases. The chain's CDR3 is CAISTGDRGRQQPQHF. Written as DNA, the CDR3 is TGTGCCATCAGTACCGGGGACAGGGGAAGGCAACAGCCCCAGCATTTT.

The chain joins TRBV6-6 to TRBJ1-1, with D unresolved. The CDR3 spans 16 residues. Germline-derived CDR1 and CDR2 are MNHNY and SVGAGI (reference sequence). Trimming left V 8 bases short and J 0 bases short, with 19 bases between. The CDR3 sequence: CASAPPRRGLNTEAFF. As DNA, the CDR3 is TGTGCCAGCGCCCCTCCTCGTCGAGGGTTGAACACTGAAGCTTTCTTT.